Below are 18 T cell receptor beta chains sequenced from a single sample in a study of T cells after posttransplantation cyclophosphamide. TCRdb's table, derived via immunoSEQ multiplex PCR, lists solely in-frame clones and lacks some. This repertoire holds 40,000 to 45,000 clones, and none appear only once. The material sequenced was PBMCs. These receptors all come from a man aged 40-49 years in good health, CMV-negative, and a related stem cell transplant donor.

This clone came up many times. V usage is TRBV10-3 and J usage is TRBJ1-2; TRBD1 aligns across 10 bases. CDR1 is ENHRY, CDR2 SYGVKD, per germline. The CDR3 spans 15 residues. Trimming took 6 bases from V and 2 from J; bases not matched to a gene: 6. The CDR3 loop is CAIRTGGLLNYGYTF. CDR3 in DNA: TGTGCCATCAGGACAGGGGGCCTCCTAAACTATGGCTACACCTTC.

This clone has only a few counts. This chain links TRBV11-3 with TRBJ2-7, with TRBD2 matching 9 bases. CDR1 is SGHNT and CDR2 is YENEEA in the germline V gene. J gave up 5 bases and V 0 bases, and 17 bases lay outside the gene matches. The CDR3 runs to 19 residues. The CDR3 DNA reads TGTGCCAGCAGCTTAGATTTTTTTGGCGGGAGGGACTCGGATCACGAGCAGTACGTC. Translating gives CASSLDFFGGRDSDHEQYV.

This clone was recorded many times. This chain joins TRBV10-1 and TRBJ1-6, with a weak D call TRBD1 (5 bases). Germline loops: CDR1 WNHNN, CDR2 SYGVQD (reference sequence). The V end was cut by 0 bases, the J end by 8 bases, with 5 bases between. The CDR3 consists of 13 residues. In DNA form, the CDR3 reads TGCGCCAGCAGTGAGTCGACAGATTCACCCCTCCACTTT. It codes for CASSESTDSPLHF.

This clone was counted ten times or more. The chain is built from TRBV6-1 and TRBJ2-3; TRBD2 is a possible D gene (7 bases). Germline V gene data show CDR1 as MNHNS and CDR2 as SASEGT. CDR3 length: 16 amino acids. V shed 4 bases and J shed 0 bases, with 14 bases lying between them. The CDR3 loop reads CASSAPGGLSTDTQYF. The CDR3 nucleotides read TGTGCCAGCAGTGCCCCCGGGGGGCTCAGCACAGATACGCAGTATTTT.

The rearrangement joins TRBV7-2 to TRBJ2-7; the match to TRBD1 covers 9 bases. V gave up 6 bases and J gave up 2 bases; unmatched junction bases: 8. There are 15 residues in the CDR3. Germline assignment: CDR1 SGHTA and CDR2 FQGNSA. The CDR3 spells CASSFSGTGTYEQYF. The DNA for the CDR3 is TGTGCCAGCAGTTTCTCCGGGACAGGGACCTACGAGCAGTACTTC.

The chain uses TRBV4-3 and TRBJ2-5, with D possibly being TRBD2 (5 bases). Germline assignment: CDR1 LGHNA and CDR2 YSLEER. V gave up 1 base and J gave up 5 bases, with 17 bases separating them. CDR3 length: 16 amino acids. This CDR3 reads CASSQAWGEGGETQYF. The DNA of the CDR3 is TGCGCCAGCAGCCAAGCTTGGGGAGAGGGCGGGGAGACCCAGTACTTC.

The sample holds a few counts of this clone. The chain has TRBV7-3 and TRBJ1-1, with 7 bases identical to TRBD1. The germline V gene has CDR1 SGHTA and CDR2 FQGTGA. This CDR3 has 15 amino acids. V shed 5 bases, J shed 6 bases, and the junction held 12 bases outside the gene matches. CDR3: CASSPGADRASEAFF. The CDR3 nucleotides are TGTGCCAGCAGCCCAGGGGCCGACAGGGCTTCTGAAGCTTTCTTT. The full variable domain, completed using reference TRBV7-3 and TRBJ1-1, is GAGVSQTPSNKVTEKGKYVELRCDPISGHTALYWYRQSLGQGPEFLIYFQGTGAADDSGLPNDRFFAVRPEGSVSTLKIQRTERGDSAVYLCASSPGADRASEAFFGQGTRLTVV.

V and J are TRBV6-1 and TRBJ2-5; tentative D call: TRBD2 (6 bases). Germline assignment: CDR1 MNHNS and CDR2 SASEGT. The CDR3 is made up of 13 amino acids. The ends were cut back, 6 bases at V and 5 bases at J, with 13 bases in the middle. In DNA form, the CDR3 reads TGTGCCAGCAGCGGGACTCTGGGGGAGACCCAGTACTTC. It specifies CASSGTLGETQYF.

There are a few counts of this clone. V gene TRBV29-1 combines with J gene TRBJ2-3, with D possibly being TRBD2 (5 bases). This CDR3 is 13 amino acids long. Germline loops: CDR1 SQVTM, CDR2 ANQGSEA. V lost 4 bases to trimming and J lost 0 bases, with 8 bases between them. In nucleotides, the CDR3 is TGCAGCGTTGTAGCGAGCAGCACAGATACGCAGTATTTT. This gives the protein CSVVASSTDTQYF.

A few counts support this clone. This chain joins TRBV6-6 and TRBJ2-3, with TRBD1 as a possible D gene (5 bases). V dropped 4 bases and J dropped 3 bases, with 11 bases sitting between them. The germline gives CDR1 MNHNY, CDR2 SVGAGI (reference sequence). The CDR3 is made up of 14 amino acids. CDR3: CASSLETVTDTQYF. CDR3 in DNA: TGTGCCAGCAGTTTGGAGACAGTGACAGATACGCAGTATTTT.

This clone has a count of ten or more. The chain recombines TRBV6-1 with TRBJ2-6, with D maybe TRBD2 (6 bases). The CDR3 sequence is 18 residues long. Germline loops: CDR1 MNHNS, CDR2 SASEGT. V lost 2 bases and J lost 0, with 14 bases in between. Here the CDR3 DNA reads TGTGCCAGCAGTGAACGGGCAGCGGGTGGCTCTGGGGCCAACGTCCTGACTTTC. This encodes CASSERAAGGSGANVLTF.

Concerning this clone: At one end, the junction sequence differs from germline, possibly due to a read error. The chain employs TRBV6-1 and TRBJ2-5; tentatively, D is TRBD2 (6 bases). The CDR3 has 13 residues. Germline CDR1 is MNHNS and CDR2 is SASEGT. The CDR3 coding sequence is TGTGCCAGCAATGAAGGGACGGAGGGGACCCAGTACTTC. Its protein product is CASNEGTEGTQYF.

This clone has just a few counts. The J gene is TRBJ2-3, the V gene TRBV15; maybe TRBD1 (6 bases). Per germline, CDR1 LNHNV and CDR2 YYDKDF (reference sequence). V dropped 3 bases and J dropped 1 base, with 11 bases sitting between them. This CDR3 has 15 amino acids. DNA of the CDR3: TGTGCCACCAGCAGGAACCGACAGGGCACAGATACGCAGTATTTT. Its translation: CATSRNRQGTDTQYF.

In its sample, this clone was seen a few times. The genes are TRBV10-2 and TRBJ2-5; unclear D gene. The germline gives CDR1 WSHSY, CDR2 SAAADI. V was trimmed by 5 bases and J by 4 bases, leaving 11 bases between them. The CDR3 is 13 amino acids. Written as DNA, the CDR3 is TGCGCCAGCAGTTACGGGTCTCGAGAGACCCAGTACTTC. This encodes CASSYGSRETQYF.

This clone was detected ten times or more. This chain joins TRBV11-2 and TRBJ2-2; tentatively, D is TRBD2 (5 bases). CDR3 length: 14 amino acids. The germline V and J ends were trimmed by 3 bases and 5 bases, with 10 bases remaining between them. Germline CDR1 and CDR2: SGHAT and FQNNGV. For the CDR3, the DNA is TGTGCCAGCAGCTTGCCCTCGGGGACCGGGGAGCTGTTTTTT. Its protein product is CASSLPSGTGELFF.

This clone was picked up many times. V usage is TRBV28 and J usage is TRBJ1-2; perhaps TRBD1 as D (5 bases). Trimming stripped 2 bases from V and 4 bases from J, with 11 bases between. Germline-derived CDR1 and CDR2 are MDHEN and SYDVKM. This CDR3 is built from 14 residues. The CDR3 protein is CASSLGRVGYGYTF. The CDR3 nucleotides are TGTGCCAGCAGTTTAGGCAGGGTAGGCTATGGCTACACCTTC.

This clone was counted at least ten times. The chain carries TRBV14 and TRBJ2-7, with 7 bases aligning to TRBD2. The CDR3 totals 14 residues. Germline CDR1 is SGHDN and CDR2 is FVKESK. V was pared by 4 bases and J by 3 bases, with 6 bases of the junction left unmatched. CDR3: CASSPPGLGYEQYF. The CDR3 DNA follows: TGTGCCAGCAGCCCCCCCGGACTAGGCTACGAGCAGTACTTC.

This clone has just a few counts. This chain connects TRBV23-1 to TRBJ2-7; D perhaps matches TRBD1 (6 bases). TRBV23-1 is designated an ORF whose function remains uncertain. This CDR3 has 15 residues. V lost 2 bases and J 2 bases, leaving 13 bases between the germline ends. The CDR3 reads CASSQANRATYEQYV. The CDR3 nucleotides read TGCGCCAGCAGTCAAGCCAACAGGGCTACCTACGAGCAGTACGTC.